These 20 T cell receptor beta chains share one sample of origin, sequenced in a study of blood T cell repertoires in COVID-19. Libraries were prepared by immunoSEQ multiplex PCR; TCRdb keeps only in-frame clonotypes and omits some of them. The table lists around 350,000 clones, around nine tenths of them singletons, with roughly 3.1% in the top ten. Sequencing input: peripheral blood. Every receptor here comes from a human donor in a cohort sampled during active COVID-19.

V usage is TRBV2 and J usage is TRBJ2-5, with 8 bases identical to TRBD1. Germline CDR1 is SNHLY and CDR2 is FYNNEI. V dropped 6 bases and J dropped 1; count of bases not matched to a gene: 4. There are 14 residues in the CDR3. The DNA for the CDR3 is TGTGCCAGCAGAAGACAGGGGATCCAAGAGACCCAGTACTTC. It encodes CASRRQGIQETQYF.

The chain joins TRBV2 to TRBJ1-2, with 7 nucleotides matching TRBD1. V trimming: 5 bases; J trimming: 1 base; junction bases outside the gene matches: 4. This CDR3 spans 14 amino acids. Germline V gene sequence: CDR1 SNHLY, CDR2 FYNNEI. The CDR3 region is CASSRTGLNYGYTF. CDR3 nucleotide sequence: TGTGCCAGCAGTCGGACAGGTCTTAACTATGGCTACACCTTC.

The rearrangement links TRBV11-2 to TRBJ1-1, with D possibly being TRBD1 (5 bases). Trimming stripped 9 bases from V and 4 bases from J, with 21 bases between. The CDR3 is made up of 15 amino acids. Germline-derived CDR1 and CDR2 are SGHAT and FQNNGV. The DNA for the CDR3 is TGTGCCAGACCCCGCTCGGAGGGTAGGGGCACTGAAGCTTTCTTT. This codes for CARPRSEGRGTEAFF.

In its sample, this clone was seen a few times. One end of the junction varies from germline; a read error may be responsible. V usage is TRBV5-6 and J usage is TRBJ1-1; D not certain. CDR3 length equals 15 residues. In germline, CDR1 is SGHDT, CDR2 YYEEEE. The CDR3 DNA follows: TGTGCCAGCGGCTTGGGAGGGTCGATGAACACTGAAGCTTTCTTT. Protein product: CASGLGGSMNTEAFF.

The genes are TRBV10-3 and TRBJ2-1; TRBD2 matches at 10 bases. With V trimmed by 2 bases and J by 7 bases, 5 bases remained unmatched. This CDR3 has 15 amino acids. Germline CDR1 and CDR2: ENHRY and SYGVKD. The CDR3 DNA follows: TGTGCCATCAGTGAGAAAGCGGGAGGGGGAAATGAGCAGTTCTTC. Its translation: CAISEKAGGGNEQFF.

The CDR3 region is CASSTGTGTTDTQYF. The CDR3 DNA reads as TGTGCCAGTAGTACCGGGACAGGGACCACAGATACGCAGTATTTT. V is TRBV19 and J is TRBJ2-3, with 9 nucleotides matching TRBD1. Germline V lookup: CDR1 LNHDA, CDR2 SQIVND (reference sequence). V was clipped by 4 bases and J by 2 bases; unmatched bases: 4. The CDR3 covers 15 residues.

The chain couples TRBV6-5 to TRBJ1-3; D gene uncertain. This CDR3 spans 14 amino acids. V gave up 7 bases and J gave up 0 bases, with 10 bases separating them. Germline V lookup: CDR1 MNHEY, CDR2 SVGAGI. CDR3 sequence reads: CASKLSGSGNTIYF. Written as DNA, the CDR3 is TGTGCCAGCAAGTTATCAGGCTCTGGAAACACCATATATTTT.

The chain is built from TRBV30 and TRBJ2-1, with TRBD1 matching 7 bases. V shed 2 bases, J shed 5 bases, and the junction held 6 bases outside the gene matches. Germline V lookup: CDR1 GTSNPN, CDR2 SVGIG (reference sequence). CDR3 size: 14 residues. The CDR3 region is CAWSPGGYHNEQFF. The CDR3 DNA follows: TGTGCCTGGAGTCCAGGGGGTTACCACAATGAGCAGTTCTTC.

The rearrangement joins TRBV3-1 (or the pseudogene TRBV3-2) to TRBJ2-1, with D perhaps matching TRBD2 (6 bases). Trimming left V 7 bases short and J 8 bases short, with 18 bases between. Germline V gene sequence: CDR1 LGHDT, CDR2 YNNKEL (reference sequence). The CDR3 totals 14 residues. The DNA of the CDR3 is TGTGCCAGCACCCCCGGGTGGGGAGGAGATGAGCAGTTCTTC. Protein sequence: CASTPGWGGDEQFF.

This clone was recorded once. The CDR3 here is CASSEGRLRGSTDTQYF. The DNA for the CDR3 is TGTGCCAGCAGTGAAGGTCGCTTGCGGGGTAGCACAGATACGCAGTATTTT. The chain couples TRBV6-1 to TRBJ2-3; possibly TRBD2 for D (6 bases). The CDR3 runs 17 residues. Trimming left V 1 base short and J 0 bases short, with 14 bases between. Germline lookup yields CDR1 MNHNS and CDR2 SASEGT.

The CDR3 DNA reads TGTGCCAGTAGTCCCTTGACTAGTTTGAGTACGCAGTATTTT. Protein sequence: CASSPLTSLSTQYF. The rearrangement uses TRBV19 and TRBJ2-3; the D gene is possibly TRBD2 (6 bases). Per germline, CDR1 LNHDA and CDR2 SQIVND (reference sequence). The germline V and J ends were trimmed by 5 bases and 8 bases, with 17 bases remaining between them. This CDR3 has 14 residues.

This chain joins TRBV30 and TRBJ2-1, with 7 positions matching TRBD2. The CDR3 has 13 residues. Trimming cost V 7 bases and J 4 bases; bases outside gene matches: 7. CDR1 and CDR2 (germline): GTSNPN, SVGIG (reference sequence). The CDR3 protein is CALGLADYNEQFF. The CDR3 coding sequence is TGTGCCTTGGGGCTAGCGGATTACAATGAGCAGTTCTTC.

This clone was recorded once. The chain is built from TRBV29-1 and TRBJ2-2; possible D gene TRBD1, 6 bases. Germline assignment: CDR1 SQVTM and CDR2 ANQGSEA. The CDR3 consists of 14 residues. Trimming took off 7 bases at V and 3 bases at J, with 15 bases between the two ends. The CDR3 here is CSGRGNIDTGELFF. DNA for the CDR3: TGCAGCGGCAGGGGTAATATAGACACCGGGGAGCTGTTTTTT.

This sequence joins TRBV15 and TRBJ2-4, with TRBD1 as a possible D gene (5 bases). The CDR3 is made up of 15 amino acids. The germline V and J ends were trimmed by 0 bases and 5 bases, with 11 bases remaining between them. Germline-derived CDR1 and CDR2 are LNHNV and YYDKDF (reference sequence). This CDR3 reads CATSRDLGVENIQYF. For the CDR3, the DNA is TGTGCCACCAGCAGAGATCTAGGGGTGGAAAACATTCAGTACTTC.

There are a few counts of this clone. The V and J genes are TRBV4-1 and TRBJ1-5, with a tentative D call TRBD1 (5 bases). Germline-derived CDR1 and CDR2 are MGHRA and YSYEKL. This CDR3 comprises 15 residues. V lost 1 base to trimming and J lost 3 bases, with 10 bases between them. The CDR3 DNA is TGCGCCAGCAGCCAAGCTTACAGGATCAATCAGCCCCAGCATTTT. Its translation is CASSQAYRINQPQHF.

The chain joins TRBV28 to TRBJ2-5, with 12 bases identical to TRBD1. The CDR3 is 13 residues long. With 8 bases clipped from V and 5 bases from J, the junction kept 3 bases outside the gene matches. Germline CDR1 reads MDHEN; CDR2 reads SYDVKM. As DNA, the CDR3 is TGTGCCAGCCGGGACAGGGGGCACGAGACCCAGTACTTC. This codes for CASRDRGHETQYF.

This clone was recorded a few times. The CDR3 nucleotides are TGTGCCAGCAGCTTAGCAGGGGTGAATTCACCCCTCCACTTT. It codes for CASSLAGVNSPLHF. The V call is TRBV7-9, the J call TRBJ1-6; perhaps TRBD1 as D (5 bases). V lost 0 bases and J 7 bases, leaving 7 bases between the germline ends. Germline assignment: CDR1 SEHNR and CDR2 FQNEAQ (reference sequence). This CDR3 spans 14 amino acids.

V and J are TRBV5-5 and TRBJ2-7; D uncertain. Germline V gene data show CDR1 as SGHKS and CDR2 as YYEKEE (reference sequence). The CDR3 covers 15 residues. V lost 0 bases and J 2 bases, leaving 12 bases between the germline ends. CDR3 DNA sequence: TGTGCCAGCAGCTTGGTAGGAGTTGAGCCCTACGAGCAGTACTTC. This encodes CASSLVGVEPYEQYF. The full variable domain, in which reference TRBV5-5 and TRBJ2-7 provide the parts outside the CDR3, is DAGVTQSPTHLIKTRGQQVTLRCSPISGHKSVSWYQQVLGQGPQFIFQYYEKEERGRGNFPDRFSARQFPNYSSELNVNALLLGDSALYLCASSLVGVEPYEQYFGPGTRLTVT.

This chain links TRBV24-1 with TRBJ2-1; weak D call: TRBD2 (5 bases). Per germline, CDR1 KGHDR and CDR2 SFDVKD. The CDR3 length is 17 residues. V gave up 3 bases and J gave up 0 bases, with 14 bases separating them. CDR3 bases: TGTGCCACCAGTGATGACCCGGTAGACTACTCCTACAATGAGCAGTTCTTC. Translation: CATSDDPVDYSYNEQFF.

The CDR3 region is CASSLRERDYADTQYF. The CDR3 region has the DNA TGTGCCAGCAGCCTACGGGAGCGGGATTATGCAGATACGCAGTATTTT. The chain uses TRBV6-2 or TRBV6-3 and TRBJ2-3; TRBD2 matches at 7 bases. The V gene's germline CDR1 is MNHEY and CDR2 SVGEGT. The CDR3 has 16 amino acids. The trim removed 6 bases at V and 4 bases at J, leaving 13 bases unmatched.